The TCR beta chain under discussion was sequenced for a study of blood T cell repertoires in COVID-19. About the research overall: Material from acute and convalescent COVID-19 was sourced from the United States, Italy and Spain. PBMCs, B-cell-depleted T cells, or T cells were the source of the cDNA or gDNA that made up the material.

Measured with immunoSEQ multiplex PCR; TCRdb has only the in-frame clones, and not every one. Of over 200,000 clones listed, about 88% were seen once; the top ten hold around 0.98%. The sequenced sample was peripheral blood. The clonotype comes from a woman in her forties who had recovered from COVID-19.

The DNA of the CDR3 is TGTGCCTGGACCCAGGCTATTCGTACGGGGGAGCAGTACTTC. Residues: CAWTQAIRTGEQYF. The chain couples TRBV30 to TRBJ2-7; TRBD2 might be the D (5 bases). The V end was cut by 4 bases, the J end by 7 bases, with 20 bases between. Germline values: CDR1 GTSNPN, CDR2 SVGIG (reference sequence). CDR3 length: 14 residues.